The clone carrying this T cell receptor (beta chain) came up many times. Its antigen is undetermined. The data derive from a study of T cells in Graves' hyperthyroidism and ophthalmopathy. This CDR3 contains 16 residues. Between the trimmed V and J ends, which lost 4 bases and 5 bases, there was a span of 17 bases. Per the germline V gene, CDR1 is SGHAT and CDR2 is FQNNGV. Study results and limitations: In simple terms, a model built on 13 V-J features told ophthalmopathy apart from stable hyperthyroidism. Blood also carried most thyroid clonotypes expanded above 0.001.

Regions amplified from RNA transcripts were the TCR beta CDR3 regions. The primer set for the first-round RT-PCR of the TCR CDR3 was HTBI. From the multiplex PCR reads, TCRdb called clonotypes with MiXCR, one entry per CDR3 protein. Of 330,000 or so distinct CDR3 sequences listed, about a sixth are singletons. This chain connects TRBV11-2 to TRBJ2-2; the D is unclear. This receptor was obtained from a middle-aged woman with Graves' ophthalmopathy. Sequencing was performed on blood. In DNA, the CDR3 is TGTGCCAGCAGCTCCCCCTACGCCGGTGGGACCGGGGAGCTGTTTTTT. Its translation is CASSSPYAGGTGELFF.